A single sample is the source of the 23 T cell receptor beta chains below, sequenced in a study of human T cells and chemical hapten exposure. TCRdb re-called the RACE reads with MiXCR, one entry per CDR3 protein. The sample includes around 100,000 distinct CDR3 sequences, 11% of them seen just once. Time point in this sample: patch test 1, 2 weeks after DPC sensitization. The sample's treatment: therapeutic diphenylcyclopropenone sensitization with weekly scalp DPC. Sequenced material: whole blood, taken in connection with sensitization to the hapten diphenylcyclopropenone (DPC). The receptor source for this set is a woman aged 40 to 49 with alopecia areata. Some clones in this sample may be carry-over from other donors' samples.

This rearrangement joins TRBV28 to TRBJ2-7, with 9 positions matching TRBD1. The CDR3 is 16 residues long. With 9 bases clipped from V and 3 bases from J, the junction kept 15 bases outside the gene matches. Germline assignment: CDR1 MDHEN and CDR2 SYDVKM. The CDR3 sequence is CASNRINRGPHYEQYF. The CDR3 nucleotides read TGTGCCAGTAATCGTATAAACAGGGGGCCTCACTACGAGCAGTACTTC.

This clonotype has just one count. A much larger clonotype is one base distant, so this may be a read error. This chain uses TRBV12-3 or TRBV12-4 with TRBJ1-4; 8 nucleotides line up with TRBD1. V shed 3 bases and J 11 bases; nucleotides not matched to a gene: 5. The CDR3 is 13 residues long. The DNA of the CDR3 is TGTGCCAGCAGTTTGACAGGGGAAGTTAAACTGTTTTTT. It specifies CASSLTGEVKLFF.

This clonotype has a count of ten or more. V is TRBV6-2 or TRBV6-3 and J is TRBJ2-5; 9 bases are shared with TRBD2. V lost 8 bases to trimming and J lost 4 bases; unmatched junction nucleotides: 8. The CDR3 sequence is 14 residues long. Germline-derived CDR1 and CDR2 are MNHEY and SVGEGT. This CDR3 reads CASATSGPSETQYF. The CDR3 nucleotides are TGTGCCAGCGCGACTAGCGGACCTTCAGAGACCCAGTACTTC.

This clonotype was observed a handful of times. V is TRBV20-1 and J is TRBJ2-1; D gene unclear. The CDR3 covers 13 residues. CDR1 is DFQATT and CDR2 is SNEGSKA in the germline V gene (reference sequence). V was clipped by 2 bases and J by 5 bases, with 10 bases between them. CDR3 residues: CSARRQANNEQFF. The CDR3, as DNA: TGCAGTGCTAGAAGGCAGGCGAACAATGAGCAGTTCTTC.

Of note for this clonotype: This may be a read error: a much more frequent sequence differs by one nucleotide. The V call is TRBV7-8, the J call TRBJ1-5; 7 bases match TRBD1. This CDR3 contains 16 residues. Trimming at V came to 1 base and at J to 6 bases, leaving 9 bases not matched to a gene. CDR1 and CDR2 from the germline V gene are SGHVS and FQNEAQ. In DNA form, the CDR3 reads TGTGCCAGCAGCTTAGAGGGCAGGGGGACCTGTCAGCCCCAGCATTTT. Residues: CASSLEGRGTCQPQHF.

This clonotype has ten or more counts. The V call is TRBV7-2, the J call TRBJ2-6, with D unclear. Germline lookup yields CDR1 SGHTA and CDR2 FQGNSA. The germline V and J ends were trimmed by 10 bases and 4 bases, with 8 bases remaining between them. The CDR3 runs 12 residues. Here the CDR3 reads CATAGGANVLTF. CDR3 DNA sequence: TGTGCCACGGCCGGGGGGGCCAACGTCCTGACTTTC.

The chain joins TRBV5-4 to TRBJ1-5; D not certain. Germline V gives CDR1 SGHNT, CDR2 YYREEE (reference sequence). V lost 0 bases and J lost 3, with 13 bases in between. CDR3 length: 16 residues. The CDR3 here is CASSLGPWRDNQPQHF. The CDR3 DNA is TGTGCCAGCAGCTTGGGTCCATGGAGAGACAATCAGCCCCAGCATTTT.

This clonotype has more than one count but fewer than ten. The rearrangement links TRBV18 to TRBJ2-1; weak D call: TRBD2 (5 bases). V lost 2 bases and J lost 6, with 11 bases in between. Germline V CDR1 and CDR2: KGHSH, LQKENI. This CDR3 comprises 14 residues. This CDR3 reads CASSPSWRANEQFF. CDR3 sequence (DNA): TGTGCCAGCTCACCAAGTTGGCGGGCCAATGAGCAGTTCTTC.

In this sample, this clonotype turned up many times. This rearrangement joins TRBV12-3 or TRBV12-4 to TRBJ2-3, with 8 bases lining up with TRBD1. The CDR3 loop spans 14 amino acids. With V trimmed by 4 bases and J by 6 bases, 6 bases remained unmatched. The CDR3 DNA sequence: TGTGCCAGCAGTTGGACAGGGAGAAGGGATACGCAGTATTTT. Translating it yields CASSWTGRRDTQYF.

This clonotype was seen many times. The CDR3 sequence: CASSEMGPLGGNEQFF. For the CDR3, the DNA is TGCGCCAGCAGTGAGATGGGACCCCTGGGGGGCAATGAGCAGTTCTTC. The chain is built from TRBV10-1 and TRBJ2-1, with D maybe TRBD2 (6 bases). V was pared by 2 bases and J by 6 bases, with 17 bases between. The CDR3 contains 16 residues. From germline, CDR1 is WNHNN and CDR2 SYGVQD (reference sequence).

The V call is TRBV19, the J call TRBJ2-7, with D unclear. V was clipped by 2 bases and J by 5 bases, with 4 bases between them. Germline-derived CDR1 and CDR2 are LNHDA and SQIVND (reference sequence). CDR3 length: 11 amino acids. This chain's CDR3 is CASSIRDEQYF. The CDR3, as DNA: TGTGCCAGTAGTATACGGGACGAGCAGTACTTC.

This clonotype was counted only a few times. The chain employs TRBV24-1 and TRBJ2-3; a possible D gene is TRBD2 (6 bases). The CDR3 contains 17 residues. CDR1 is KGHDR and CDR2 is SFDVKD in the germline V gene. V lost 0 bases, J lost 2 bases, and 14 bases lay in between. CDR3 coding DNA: TGTGCCACCAGTGATTTGGGGAGGCTCAGTACCACAGATACGCAGTATTTT. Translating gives CATSDLGRLSTTDTQYF.

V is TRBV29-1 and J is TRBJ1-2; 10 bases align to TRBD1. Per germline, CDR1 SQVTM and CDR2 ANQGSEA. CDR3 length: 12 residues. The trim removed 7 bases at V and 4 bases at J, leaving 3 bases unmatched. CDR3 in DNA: TGCAGCGGGGGACAGGGGCTCTATGGCTACACCTTC. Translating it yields CSGGQGLYGYTF.

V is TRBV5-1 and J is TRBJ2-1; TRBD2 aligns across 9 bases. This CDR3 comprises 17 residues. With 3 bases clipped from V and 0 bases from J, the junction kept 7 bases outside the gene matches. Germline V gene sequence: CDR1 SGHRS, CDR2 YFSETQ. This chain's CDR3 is CASSSPSGVSSYNEQFF. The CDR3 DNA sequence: TGCGCCAGCAGCTCTCCTAGCGGGGTGAGCTCCTACAATGAGCAGTTCTTC.

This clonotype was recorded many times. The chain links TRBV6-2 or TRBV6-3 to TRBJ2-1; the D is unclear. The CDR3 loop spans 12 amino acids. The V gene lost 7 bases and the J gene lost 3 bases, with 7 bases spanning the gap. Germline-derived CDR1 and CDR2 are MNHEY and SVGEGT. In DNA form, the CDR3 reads TGTGCCAGCACAGGAGACTACAATGAGCAGTTCTTC. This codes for CASTGDYNEQFF.

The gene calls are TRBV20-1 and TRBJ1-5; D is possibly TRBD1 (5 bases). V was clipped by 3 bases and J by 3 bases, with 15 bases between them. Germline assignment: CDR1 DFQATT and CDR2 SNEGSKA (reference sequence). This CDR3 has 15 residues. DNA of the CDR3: TGCAGTGCTAGGCCACTCGGACACCTCAATCAGCCCCAGCATTTT. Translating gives CSARPLGHLNQPQHF.

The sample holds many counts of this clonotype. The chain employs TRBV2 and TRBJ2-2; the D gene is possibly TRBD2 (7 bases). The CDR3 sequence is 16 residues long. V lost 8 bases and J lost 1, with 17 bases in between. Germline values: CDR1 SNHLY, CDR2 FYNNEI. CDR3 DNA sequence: TGTGCCAGCGGGACTCCGGGGGGCCAGAACACCGGGGAGCTGTTTTTT. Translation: CASGTPGGQNTGELFF.

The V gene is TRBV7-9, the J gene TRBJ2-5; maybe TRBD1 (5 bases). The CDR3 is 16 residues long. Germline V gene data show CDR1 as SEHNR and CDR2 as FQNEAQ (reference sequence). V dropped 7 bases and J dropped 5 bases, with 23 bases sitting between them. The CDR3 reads CASNKKGQFWMETQYF. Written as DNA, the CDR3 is TGTGCCAGCAATAAAAAGGGGCAATTTTGGATGGAGACCCAGTACTTC.

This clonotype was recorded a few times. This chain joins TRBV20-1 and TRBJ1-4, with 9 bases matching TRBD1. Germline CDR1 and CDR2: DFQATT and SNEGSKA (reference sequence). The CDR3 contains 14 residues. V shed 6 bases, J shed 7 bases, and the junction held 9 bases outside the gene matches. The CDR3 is CSAIEDRGGEKLFF. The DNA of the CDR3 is TGCAGTGCCATCGAGGACAGGGGCGGTGAAAAACTGTTTTTT.

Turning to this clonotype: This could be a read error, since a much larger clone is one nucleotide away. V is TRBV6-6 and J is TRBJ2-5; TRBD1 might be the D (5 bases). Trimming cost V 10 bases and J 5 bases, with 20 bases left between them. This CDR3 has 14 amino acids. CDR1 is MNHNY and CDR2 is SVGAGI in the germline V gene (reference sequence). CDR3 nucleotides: TGTGCCAACAGCCCAATTAGGGGCCCCGAGACCCAGTACTTC. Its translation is CANSPIRGPETQYF.

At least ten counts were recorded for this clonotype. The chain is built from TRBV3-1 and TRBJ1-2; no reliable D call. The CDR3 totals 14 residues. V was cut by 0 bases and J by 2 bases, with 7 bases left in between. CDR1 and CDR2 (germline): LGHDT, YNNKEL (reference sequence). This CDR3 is CASSQDPGNYGYTF. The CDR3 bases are TGTGCCAGCAGCCAAGATCCCGGGAACTATGGCTACACCTTC. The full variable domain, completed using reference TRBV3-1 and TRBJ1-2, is DTAVSQTPKYLVTQMGNDKSIKCEQNLGHDTMYWYKQDSKKFLKIMFSYNNKELIINETVPNRFSPKSPDKAHLNLHINSLELGDSAVYFCASSQDPGNYGYTFGSGTRLTVV.

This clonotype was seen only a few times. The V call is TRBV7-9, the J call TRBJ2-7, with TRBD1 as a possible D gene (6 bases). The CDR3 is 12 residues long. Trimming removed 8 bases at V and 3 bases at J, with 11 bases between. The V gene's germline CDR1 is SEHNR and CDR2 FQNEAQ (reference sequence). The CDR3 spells CASWDKSYEQYF. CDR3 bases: TGTGCCAGCTGGGACAAGAGCTACGAGCAGTACTTC.

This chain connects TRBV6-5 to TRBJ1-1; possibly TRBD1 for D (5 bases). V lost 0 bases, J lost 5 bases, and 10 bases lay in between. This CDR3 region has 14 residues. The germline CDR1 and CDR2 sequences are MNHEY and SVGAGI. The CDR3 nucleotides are TGTGCCAGCAGTTACTCGAGTGAGGGGACTGAAGCTTTCTTT. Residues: CASSYSSEGTEAFF.